A single sample is the source of the 22 T cell receptor beta chains below, sequenced in a study of T cell repertoires in cytomegalovirus infection. TCRdb itself ran the reads through MiXCR, one entry per CDR3 protein. This table has about half a million distinct CDR3 sequences, roughly a third appearing once. These receptors have no known antigen. The sequencing used cultured PBMCs, collected from culture after CMV antigen stimulation. These TCRs come from a human donor in good health (CMV status not recorded). Some clones in this sample may be carry-over from other donors' samples.

This clonotype was found many times. The chain joins TRBV7-2 to TRBJ1-1; D is possibly TRBD1 (5 bases). Looked up from germline, CDR1 is SGHTA and CDR2 is FQGNSA. V was cut by 1 base and J by 8 bases, with 14 bases left in between. The CDR3 has 14 residues. The CDR3 reads CASSLEGPQREAFF. The CDR3 bases are TGTGCCAGCAGCTTAGAGGGACCACAGAGGGAAGCTTTCTTT.

This clonotype was detected a few times. This rearrangement joins TRBV12-3 or TRBV12-4 to TRBJ1-1; 9 bases are shared with TRBD1. The CDR3 has 13 residues. V was pared by 5 bases and J by 11 bases, with 9 bases of the junction left unmatched. This CDR3 is CASSPGTGHRAFF. The CDR3 region has the DNA TGTGCCAGCAGTCCAGGGACAGGGCATCGTGCTTTCTTT.

This clonotype was seen more than once but under ten times. The V and J genes are TRBV7-8 and TRBJ2-7; a weak D match, TRBD2 (6 bases). Germline CDR1 reads SGHVS; CDR2 reads FQNEAQ. The V end was cut by 4 bases, the J end by 1 base, with 11 bases between. The CDR3 covers 14 residues. The CDR3 loop is CASSSKTSSYEQYV. CDR3 in DNA: TGTGCCAGCAGCTCGAAGACTAGTTCCTACGAGCAGTACGTC.

The chain carries TRBV7-2 and TRBJ2-5; 8 nucleotides match TRBD2. Germline V CDR1 and CDR2: SGHTA, FQGNSA. This CDR3 comprises 15 residues. Losses at the gene ends were 5 bases for V and 5 bases for J; bases not matched to a gene: 10. CDR3 loop: CASSELAGGRETQYF. The DNA for the CDR3 is TGTGCCAGCAGCGAGCTAGCGGGCGGTCGGGAGACCCAGTACTTC.

V gene TRBV19 combines with J gene TRBJ2-1, with 8 bases lining up with TRBD2. Trimming at V came to 0 bases and at J to 6 bases, leaving 10 bases not matched to a gene. CDR3 length: 17 amino acids. CDR1 is LNHDA and CDR2 is SQIVND in the germline V gene (reference sequence). Here the CDR3 reads CASSIDPFSGGRNEQFF. The CDR3, as DNA: TGTGCCAGTAGTATAGATCCTTTCAGCGGGGGCCGCAATGAGCAGTTCTTC.

As to this clonotype: A junction boundary mismatches the germline segment, possibly from a read error. This chain links TRBV7-2 with TRBJ2-7, with 8 bases identical to TRBD1. The CDR3 is 12 amino acids. The germline V gene encodes CDR1 SGHTA and CDR2 FQGNSA. The DNA of the CDR3 is TGTGCCAGCAGCTCAGCCCTGGGACAGGAGGACTTC. It is translated as CASSSALGQEDF.

V usage is TRBV6-5 and J usage is TRBJ2-3; 7 bases fit TRBD2. Germline V gene sequence: CDR1 MNHEY, CDR2 SVGAGI. Trimming removed 2 bases from V and 5 bases from J; junction bases left unmatched: 4. The CDR3 has 14 residues. As DNA, the CDR3 is TGTGCCAGCAGTTACCCGGGGAGGGAAGATACGCAGTATTTT. Translating it yields CASSYPGREDTQYF.

This clonotype occurred a few times. The rearrangement joins TRBV5-4 to TRBJ2-5; TRBD2 matches at 7 bases. From germline, CDR1 is SGHNT and CDR2 YYREEE (reference sequence). The CDR3 is 15 residues long. Trimming removed 4 bases from V and 5 bases from J; junction bases left unmatched: 11. CDR3 coding DNA: TGTGCCAGCAGCCGGAGCGGGAATGGGGCGGAGACCCAGTACTTC. Protein: CASSRSGNGAETQYF.

This clonotype was seen a few times. The chain links TRBV12-3 or TRBV12-4 to TRBJ2-7; 9 bases are shared with TRBD1. The junction had 9 bases not matched to a gene; V was cut back by 5 bases and J by 4 bases. This CDR3 is 15 amino acids long. CDR3 nucleotides: TGTGCCAGCAGTCTCACGGGACAGGGTAGATACGAGCAGTACTTC. It translates to CASSLTGQGRYEQYF.

This clonotype showed up just a few times. The CDR3 coding sequence is TGTGCCAGCAGCTCGGGACAGTCGGAGACCGGGGAGCTGTTTTTT. It specifies CASSSGQSETGELFF. The V and J genes are TRBV11-2 and TRBJ2-2, with TRBD1 matching over 7 bases. The CDR3 extends over 15 amino acids. Germline CDR1 and CDR2: SGHAT and FQNNGV. The trim removed 4 bases at V and 5 bases at J, leaving 7 bases unmatched.

The rearrangement uses TRBV19 and TRBJ2-2; 9 bases agree with TRBD1. This CDR3 spans 16 amino acids. The germline V gene encodes CDR1 LNHDA and CDR2 SQIVND (reference sequence). The junction had 6 bases not matched to a gene; V was cut back by 6 bases and J by 1 base. The CDR3 sequence is CASRTGDRVNTGELFF. CDR3 sequence (DNA): TGTGCCAGTAGAACTGGGGACAGGGTGAACACCGGGGAGCTGTTTTTT.

This clonotype showed up just a few times. In DNA, the CDR3 is TGTGCCAGTAGTATAGTGGGGGGAGGGGCCAATGAGCAGTTCTTC. It is translated as CASSIVGGGANEQFF. J is TRBJ2-1 and V is TRBV19, with 7 bases matching TRBD2. Unmatched junction bases numbered 6, after V lost 1 base and J lost 6 bases. Germline CDR1 reads LNHDA; CDR2 reads SQIVND (reference sequence). The length of the CDR3 is 15 residues.

The chain combines TRBV20-1 with TRBJ2-1; D may be TRBD1 or TRBD2 (5 bases each). This CDR3 has 13 residues. The germline gives CDR1 DFQATT, CDR2 SNEGSKA (reference sequence). V shed 3 bases and J shed 9 bases, with 15 bases lying between them. The CDR3 region is CSASFLGTVEQFF. Written as DNA, the CDR3 is TGCAGTGCTAGCTTTCTAGGGACGGTTGAGCAGTTCTTC.

This chain joins TRBV24-1 and TRBJ2-3; TRBD2 matches at 7 bases. Germline-derived CDR1 and CDR2 are KGHDR and SFDVKD. CDR3 size: 15 residues. With 3 bases clipped from V and 2 bases from J, the junction kept 4 bases outside the gene matches. CDR3 nucleotides: TGTGCCACCAGTGATGGGGGGGGTACCACAGATACGCAGTATTTT. This sequence encodes CATSDGGGTTDTQYF.

The chain employs TRBV28 and TRBJ2-1, with 9 bases fitting TRBD2. Germline CDR1 is MDHEN and CDR2 is SYDVKM. This CDR3 comprises 17 residues. V gave up 4 bases and J gave up 4 bases; unmatched junction bases: 11. The CDR3 is CASSSEPGLALYNEQFF. Written as DNA, the CDR3 is TGTGCCAGCAGTTCCGAACCCGGACTAGCGCTATACAATGAGCAGTTCTTC.

With regard to this clonotype: Because the CDR3 is missing its conserved closing phenylalanine or tryptophan, this is likely a read error. The chain combines TRBV7-2 with TRBJ2-7, with TRBD1 matching 8 bases. The V and J ends lost 5 bases and 5 bases, in that order; junction bases with no gene match: 8. The CDR3 runs 14 residues. The germline V gene has CDR1 SGHTA and CDR2 FQGNSA. CDR3 in DNA: TGTGCCAGCAGCCAAAGGACAGGGATCAACGAGCAGTACTAC. This gives the protein CASSQRTGINEQYY.

CDR3 sequence (DNA): TGTGCCACATCCCCGGGATGGGACTCTGACTACAATGAGCAGTTCTTC. Translated, it gives CATSPGWDSDYNEQFF. The genes are TRBV10-3 and TRBJ2-1; tentatively, D is TRBD2 (6 bases). CDR1 is ENHRY, CDR2 SYGVKD, per germline. This CDR3 is 16 amino acids long. V lost 10 bases and J lost 3, with 22 bases in between.

The chain couples TRBV7-2 to TRBJ1-2; D gene unclear. Germline CDR1 and CDR2: SGHTA and FQGNSA. Trimming shortened V by 7 bases and J by 8 bases, and 20 bases separated the two germline ends. CDR3 size: 14 residues. The CDR3 protein is CASTRDGPTGGYTF. CDR3 coding DNA: TGTGCCAGCACCCGAGATGGACCTACGGGGGGCTACACCTTC. The full variable domain, in which reference TRBV7-2 and TRBJ1-2 provide the parts outside the CDR3, is GAGVSQSPSNKVTEKGKDVELRCDPISGHTALYWYRQSLGQGLEFLIYFQGNSAPDKSGLPSDRFSAERTGGSVSTLTIQRTQQEDSAVYLCASTRDGPTGGYTFGSGTRLTVV.

This clonotype has a handful of counts. CDR3 amino acids: CASSVDYPWEQYV. The CDR3 nucleotides are TGTGCCAGCAGCGTAGACTACCCGTGGGAGCAGTACGTC. The rearrangement joins TRBV7-2 to TRBJ2-7; D might be TRBD2 (5 bases). Germline CDR1 and CDR2: SGHTA and FQGNSA. This CDR3 is 13 amino acids long. V was cut by 5 bases and J by 7 bases, with 15 bases left in between.

V and J are TRBV7-2 and TRBJ2-1, with TRBD2 identical over 12 bases. In germline, CDR1 is SGHTA, CDR2 FQGNSA. J lost 5 bases, V lost 1 base, and 6 bases had no gene match. This CDR3 has 17 residues. CDR3: CASSLVLAGGGNNEQFF. The DNA for the CDR3 is TGTGCCAGCAGCTTAGTGCTAGCGGGAGGGGGAAACAATGAGCAGTTCTTC.

The sample holds a few counts of this clonotype. The junction differs from germline at one of its ends, possibly a read error. The V and J genes are TRBV5-6 and TRBJ2-4, with 10 bases lining up with TRBD1. The CDR3 totals 14 residues. Germline-derived CDR1 and CDR2 are SGHDT and YYEEEE. As DNA, the CDR3 is TGTGCCAGCAGTTTCCGGGACAGGGGACTACCTCCTGGGTTC. Its translation is CASSFRDRGLPPGF.

The chain employs TRBV6-2 or TRBV6-3 and TRBJ2-7; TRBD2 is a possible D gene (5 bases). Trimming pared 4 bases from V and 3 bases from J, leaving 22 bases between. The CDR3 runs 17 residues. Looked up from germline, CDR1 is MNHEY and CDR2 is SVGEGT. The DNA of the CDR3 is TGTGCCAGCAGTTCCCAGAGGCCCGCCGCGGGCCTCTACGAGCAGTACTTC. Amino acids: CASSSQRPAAGLYEQYF.